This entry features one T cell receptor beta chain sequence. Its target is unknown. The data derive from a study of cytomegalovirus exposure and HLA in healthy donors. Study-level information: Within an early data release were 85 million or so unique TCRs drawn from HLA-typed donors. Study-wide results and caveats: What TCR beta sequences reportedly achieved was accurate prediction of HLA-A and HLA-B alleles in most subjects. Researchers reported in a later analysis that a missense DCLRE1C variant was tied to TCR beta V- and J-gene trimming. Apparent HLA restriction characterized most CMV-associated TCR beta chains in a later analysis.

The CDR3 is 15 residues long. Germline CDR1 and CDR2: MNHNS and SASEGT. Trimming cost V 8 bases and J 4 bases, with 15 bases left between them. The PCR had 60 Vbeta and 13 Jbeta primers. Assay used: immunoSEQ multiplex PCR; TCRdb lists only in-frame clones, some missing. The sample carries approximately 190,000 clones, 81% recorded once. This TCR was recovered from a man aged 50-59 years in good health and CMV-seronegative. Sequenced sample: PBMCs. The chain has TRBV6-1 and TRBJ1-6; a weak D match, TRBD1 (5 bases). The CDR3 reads CASGPQESYNSPLHF. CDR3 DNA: TGTGCCAGCGGACCACAGGAATCTTATAATTCACCCCTCCACTTT.